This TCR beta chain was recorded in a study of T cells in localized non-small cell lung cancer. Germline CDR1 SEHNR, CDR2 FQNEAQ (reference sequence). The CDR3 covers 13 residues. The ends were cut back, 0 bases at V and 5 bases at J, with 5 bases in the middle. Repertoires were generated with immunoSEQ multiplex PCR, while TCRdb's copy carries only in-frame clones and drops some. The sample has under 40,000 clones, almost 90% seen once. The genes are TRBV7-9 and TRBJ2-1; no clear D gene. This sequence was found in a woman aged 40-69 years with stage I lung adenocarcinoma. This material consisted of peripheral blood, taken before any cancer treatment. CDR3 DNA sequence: TGTGCCAGCAGCTTAGCAGGGAACAATGAGCAGTTCTTC. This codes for CASSLAGNNEQFF. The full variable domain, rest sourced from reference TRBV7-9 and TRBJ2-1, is DTGVSQNPRHKITKRGQNVTFRCDPISEHNRLYWYRQTLGQGPEFLTYFQNEAQLEKSRLLSDRFSAERPKGSFSTLEIQRTEQGDSAMYLCASSLAGNNEQFFGPGTRLTVL.